What follows are 22 T cell receptor beta chains derived from one specimen sequenced in a study of T cells after yellow fever vaccination. TCRdb passed the 5' RACE reads through MiXCR, listing each CDR3 protein once. The sample shows some 300,000 distinct CDR3 sequences, around 3.9% of them seen only once. The starting material was PBMCs, obtained on the day of the yellow fever booster vaccination. The receptors here all came from a man aged 18 to 30 who received the YFV17D yellow fever vaccine.

In this sample, this clonotype turned up many times. This rearrangement joins TRBV7-2 to TRBJ1-2; 8 bases match TRBD1. The CDR3 has 16 amino acids. From germline, CDR1 is SGHTA and CDR2 FQGNSA. Losses at the gene ends were 3 bases for V and 7 bases for J; bases not matched to a gene: 13. The CDR3 nucleotides are TGTGCCAGCAGCTTCCGCCTTATGGACAGGGTTCGTGGCTACACCTTC. Translating gives CASSFRLMDRVRGYTF.

This clonotype was picked up many times. The chain carries TRBV5-1 and TRBJ1-1, with a tentative D call TRBD1 (6 bases). Between the trimmed V and J ends, which lost 6 bases and 5 bases, there was a span of 20 bases. Germline V gene data show CDR1 as SGHRS and CDR2 as YFSETQ. The CDR3 spans 15 residues. The DNA for the CDR3 is TGCGCCAGCAACCTAAGGGAGGCAGGGGAAACTGAAGCTTTCTTT. As protein: CASNLREAGETEAFF.

The J gene is TRBJ1-2, the V gene TRBV20-1; a weak D match, TRBD1 (5 bases). The CDR3 runs to 14 residues. Trimming stripped 3 bases from V and 2 bases from J, with 13 bases between. Germline-derived CDR1 and CDR2 are DFQATT and SNEGSKA (reference sequence). The CDR3 sequence is CSASYGTTNYGYTF. In DNA, the CDR3 is TGCAGTGCTAGCTACGGGACCACAAACTATGGCTACACCTTC.

In this sample, this clonotype turned up many times. CDR3 DNA: TGTGCCAGCAGCCAACCACCGGGACAGGGGGAAGAGACCCAGTACTTC. Translating it yields CASSQPPGQGEETQYF. V usage is TRBV4-2 and J usage is TRBJ2-5, with TRBD1 identical over 11 bases. The germline V gene encodes CDR1 LGHNA and CDR2 YNFKEQ. This CDR3 has 16 residues. Trimming took 2 bases from V and 3 from J; bases not matched to a gene: 5.

This clonotype was picked up many times. The chain is built from TRBV6-5 and TRBJ2-2, with D hard to call. The V end lost 6 bases, the J end lost 4 bases, and 12 bases lay between the germline ends. The length of the CDR3 is 14 residues. Germline CDR1 is MNHEY and CDR2 is SVGAGI. This CDR3 reads CASRGPTLTGELFF. The CDR3 region has the DNA TGTGCCAGCAGAGGACCGACCCTCACCGGGGAGCTGTTTTTT.

This clonotype was seen at least ten times. The rearrangement links TRBV10-3 to TRBJ2-7, with D perhaps given as TRBD1 or TRBD2 (7 bases each). The CDR3 consists of 15 residues. V gave up 6 bases and J gave up 3 bases, with 18 bases separating them. CDR1 is ENHRY, CDR2 SYGVKD, per germline. The CDR3 DNA follows: TGTGCCATCAGCGGGAGGCAGGGGGGACGCTACGAGCAGTACTTC. As protein: CAISGRQGGRYEQYF.

Ten or more counts support this clonotype. This sequence joins TRBV11-2 and TRBJ2-7, with D maybe TRBD1 (6 bases). Trimming removed 5 bases at V and 2 bases at J, with 10 bases between. Per germline, CDR1 SGHAT and CDR2 FQNNGV. The CDR3 totals 13 residues. Written as DNA, the CDR3 is TGTGCCAGCAGCCCGGACAGTACCTACGAGCAGTACTTC. It specifies CASSPDSTYEQYF.

There are many counts of this clonotype. The chain uses TRBV27 and TRBJ2-7; D uncertain. Trimming took 5 bases from V and 3 from J, leaving 11 bases between them. Germline V CDR1 and CDR2: MNHEY, SMNVEV (reference sequence). The CDR3 covers 13 residues. Written as DNA, the CDR3 is TGTGCCAGCAGTCCAGGAACGCTCTACGAGCAGTACTTC. Its protein is CASSPGTLYEQYF.

In its sample, this clonotype was seen many times. J is TRBJ1-1 and V is TRBV4-2; D is perhaps TRBD1 (5 bases). CDR1 is LGHNA and CDR2 is YNFKEQ in the germline V gene. The ends were cut back, 2 bases at V and 4 bases at J, with 8 bases in the middle. This CDR3 spans 13 amino acids. CDR3 nucleotide sequence: TGTGCCAGCAGCCAACGGGGGGGCACTGAAGCTTTCTTT. Amino acid sequence: CASSQRGGTEAFF.

V and J are TRBV5-5 and TRBJ1-4, with no clear D. This CDR3 comprises 15 residues. The germline V gene encodes CDR1 SGHKS and CDR2 YYEKEE (reference sequence). V lost 4 bases and J 0 bases, leaving 10 bases between the germline ends. The CDR3 sequence is CASSPQSATNEKLFF. Here the CDR3 DNA reads TGTGCCAGCAGCCCACAGTCCGCAACTAATGAAAAACTGTTTTTT.

The chain couples TRBV18 to TRBJ2-3; 8 bases map to TRBD1. With 1 base clipped from V and 1 base from J, the junction kept 1 base outside the gene matches. This CDR3 contains 15 residues. Germline V gives CDR1 KGHSH, CDR2 LQKENI. The DNA of the CDR3 is TGTGCCAGCTCACCACACAGGGGGGGCACAGATACGCAGTATTTT. It codes for CASSPHRGGTDTQYF.

This clonotype has at least ten counts. The chain has TRBV7-8 and TRBJ2-1, with 13 bases matching TRBD2. The CDR3 loop spans 17 amino acids. Germline V gene data show CDR1 as SGHVS and CDR2 as FQNEAQ. V gave up 4 bases and J gave up 7 bases; unmatched junction bases: 10. The CDR3 spells CASSSRLAGGLGNEQFF. CDR3 sequence (DNA): TGTGCCAGCAGCTCAAGACTAGCGGGGGGTCTAGGGAATGAGCAGTTCTTC. The variable domain in full, with the rest retrieved from reference TRBV7-8 and TRBJ2-1, is GAGVSQSPRYKVAKRGQDVALRCDPISGHVSLFWYQQALGQGPEFLTYFQNEAQLDKSGLPSDRFFAERPEGSVSTLKIQRTQQEDSAVYLCASSSRLAGGLGNEQFFGPGTRLTVL.

This clonotype has just a few counts. V is TRBV5-6 and J is TRBJ1-5, with TRBD1 matching over 7 bases. This CDR3 is 15 amino acids long. Trimming removed 4 bases from V and 0 bases from J; junction bases left unmatched: 4. Germline V CDR1 and CDR2: SGHDT, YYEEEE. The CDR3 nucleotides read TGTGCCAGCAGCGGCAGGGGGTATAGCAATCAGCCCCAGCATTTT. Translated: CASSGRGYSNQPQHF.

The table lists this clonotype with many counts. The J gene is TRBJ1-2, the V gene TRBV19, with 9 bases fitting TRBD1. CDR1 is LNHDA, CDR2 SQIVND, per germline (reference sequence). This CDR3 has 14 amino acids. V was pared by 7 bases and J by 8 bases, with 11 bases of the junction left unmatched. The CDR3 reads CASIKDRGYYGYTF. The CDR3, as DNA: TGTGCCAGTATCAAGGACAGGGGATATTACGGCTACACCTTC.

This clonotype has ten or more counts. The V and J genes are TRBV5-1 and TRBJ2-3; D call uncertain. Germline assignment: CDR1 SGHRS and CDR2 YFSETQ. Between the trimmed V and J ends, which lost 2 bases and 6 bases, there was a span of 13 bases. This CDR3 has 14 residues. In nucleotides, the CDR3 is TGCGCCAGCAGCTTCAGCGCACGCCCGGATACGCAGTATTTT. It yields the protein CASSFSARPDTQYF.

This clonotype was counted ten times or more. This sequence joins TRBV6-6 and TRBJ1-4, with TRBD1 identical over 7 bases. CDR1 is MNHNY and CDR2 is SVGAGI in the germline V gene (reference sequence). V shed 6 bases and J 7 bases; nucleotides not matched to a gene: 8. The CDR3 runs 14 residues. The CDR3 here is CASRNDRAGEKLFF. The DNA for the CDR3 is TGTGCCAGCAGAAACGACAGGGCCGGTGAAAAACTGTTTTTT.

This clonotype was observed many times. This chain connects TRBV5-4 to TRBJ2-3; 7 nucleotides align to TRBD2. With 0 bases clipped from V and 2 bases from J, the junction kept 3 bases outside the gene matches. The germline gives CDR1 SGHNT, CDR2 YYREEE (reference sequence). The CDR3 covers 15 residues. The CDR3, as DNA: TGTGCCAGCAGCTTGGAGCGGGGTCCCACAGATACGCAGTATTTT. Its translation is CASSLERGPTDTQYF.

This clonotype was observed many times. The rearrangement uses TRBV7-8 and TRBJ2-5; 10 nucleotides align to TRBD2. In germline, CDR1 is SGHVS, CDR2 FQNEAQ. This CDR3 region has 16 residues. J lost 3 bases, V lost 8 bases, and 12 bases had no gene match. The chain's CDR3 is CASYPARLAGEETQYF. The DNA of the CDR3 is TGTGCCAGCTACCCAGCCCGGCTAGCGGGGGAAGAGACCCAGTACTTC.

Only a few counts were recorded for this clonotype. This chain joins TRBV29-1 and TRBJ2-1, with D unresolved. Trimming took off 3 bases at V and 0 bases at J, with 12 bases between the two ends. The CDR3 contains 15 residues. Germline V lookup: CDR1 SQVTM, CDR2 ANQGSEA. Written as DNA, the CDR3 is TGCAGCGTTGAGGTCTCCTGGAGCTCCTACAATGAGCAGTTCTTC. It specifies CSVEVSWSSYNEQFF.

This clonotype was recorded a few times. The chain joins TRBV5-4 to TRBJ1-1, with 11 bases fitting TRBD1. Germline V gives CDR1 SGHNT, CDR2 YYREEE (reference sequence). The CDR3 sequence is 15 residues long. V trimming: 0 bases; J trimming: 8 bases; junction bases outside the gene matches: 6. The CDR3 is CASSLVPGQGAEAFF. Written as DNA, the CDR3 is TGTGCCAGCAGCTTGGTTCCCGGACAGGGGGCAGAAGCTTTCTTT.

In this sample, this clonotype turned up many times. The chain employs TRBV20-1 and TRBJ2-5; 11 bases map to TRBD2. Per the germline V gene, CDR1 is DFQATT and CDR2 is SNEGSKA (reference sequence). The CDR3 sequence is 13 residues long. Trimming cost V 4 bases and J 2 bases; bases outside gene matches: 0. In DNA form, the CDR3 reads TGCAGTGCTACTAGCGGGGGGCAAGAGACCCAGTACTTC. This encodes CSATSGGQETQYF.

In this sample, this clonotype turned up a few times. The V and J genes are TRBV6-5 and TRBJ1-1; D is undetermined. The ends were cut back, 4 bases at V and 5 bases at J, with 17 bases in the middle. Germline-derived CDR1 and CDR2 are MNHEY and SVGAGI. The CDR3 covers 15 residues. Here the CDR3 reads CASSWASLGGTEAFF. CDR3 nucleotide sequence: TGTGCCAGCAGTTGGGCTAGTTTGGGAGGAACTGAAGCTTTCTTT.